The 22 T cell receptor beta chains listed next were all sequenced from one sample in a study of a mutant IDH1 vaccine in newly diagnosed glioma. TCRdb's copy holds only in-frame clones and misses some; the assay was immunoSEQ multiplex PCR. Among some 51,000 clones listed, 70% to 80% were seen once. As for time point: baseline, week 1 (first vaccination visit). Treatment noted: pre-vaccination baseline after standard-of-care therapy. Sample: PBMCs, taken from a glioma patient treated with radiotherapy, temozolomide or both. These receptors all stem from a woman aged 40 to 50 with glioma.

V and J are TRBV29-1 and TRBJ1-1, with D possibly matching TRBD1 (5 bases). The CDR3 has 13 amino acids. Germline assignment: CDR1 SQVTM and CDR2 ANQGSEA. V shed 6 bases and J shed 5 bases, with 16 bases lying between them. The CDR3 DNA follows: TGCAGCGTCCAGGTCGGGGACCGAACTGAAGCTTTCTTT. This encodes CSVQVGDRTEAFF.

The V and J genes are TRBV6-1 and TRBJ2-3, with D uncertain. With 3 bases removed from V and 0 bases from J, the gap between germline ends came to 7 bases. Germline CDR1 reads MNHNS; CDR2 reads SASEGT. This CDR3 region has 14 residues. The CDR3 loop reads CASSDYTSTDTQYF. CDR3 nucleotide sequence: TGTGCCAGCAGTGACTATACTAGCACAGATACGCAGTATTTT.

The chain is built from TRBV15 and TRBJ2-2, with D perhaps matching TRBD1 (5 bases). The CDR3 sequence is 14 residues long. Germline CDR1 LNHNV, CDR2 YYDKDF (reference sequence). The V end was cut by 8 bases, the J end by 3 bases, with 13 bases between. The CDR3 reads CATATLGDTGELFF. The CDR3 bases are TGTGCCACCGCGACCCTAGGGGACACCGGGGAGCTGTTTTTT.

The chain carries TRBV30 and TRBJ1-3; TRBD1 is a possible D gene (5 bases). The CDR3 runs 13 residues. The germline V gene encodes CDR1 GTSNPN and CDR2 SVGIG (reference sequence). V shed 8 bases and J shed 0 bases, with 11 bases lying between them. The DNA of the CDR3 is TGTGCCCGCGGGGGAAGCTCTGGAAACACCATATATTTT. Its protein product is CARGGSSGNTIYF.

The chain recombines TRBV29-1 with TRBJ1-1; D gene ambiguous. There are 11 residues in the CDR3. Germline V lookup: CDR1 SQVTM, CDR2 ANQGSEA. Trimming pared 4 bases from V and 5 bases from J, leaving 8 bases between. The DNA for the CDR3 is TGCAGCGTTGGACGTGGAACTGAAGCTTTCTTT. It codes for CSVGRGTEAFF. Drawing the rest from reference TRBV29-1 and TRBJ1-1, the complete variable domain is SAVISQKPSRDICQRGTSLTIQCQVDSQVTMMFWYRQQPGQSLTLIATANQGSEATYESGFVIDKFPISRPNLTFSTLTVSNMSPEDSSIYLCSVGRGTEAFFGQGTRLTVV.

The rearrangement links TRBV6-5 to TRBJ1-6; D not certain. CDR3 length: 14 residues. The germline V and J ends were trimmed by 10 bases and 13 bases, with 23 bases remaining between them. Germline values: CDR1 MNHEY, CDR2 SVGAGI. CDR3 DNA sequence: TGTGCCACCTTCCACGCGAGTTTCCGAGCGCCCCTCCACTTT. This translates into CATFHASFRAPLHF.

This sequence joins TRBV5-1 and TRBJ2-5, with D perhaps matching TRBD1 or TRBD2 (6 bases each). CDR1 and CDR2 (germline): SGHRS, YFSETQ. V was shortened by 0 bases and J by 2 bases, with 17 bases between the two germline ends. This CDR3 contains 17 residues. The CDR3 coding sequence is TGCGCCAGCAGCTTGGGACAAGGGGGGCTATGGCAAGAGACCCAGTACTTC. Translating gives CASSLGQGGLWQETQYF.

This chain links TRBV30 with TRBJ1-2; a possible D gene is TRBD1 (5 bases). Germline CDR1 and CDR2: GTSNPN and SVGIG (reference sequence). V lost 5 bases, J lost 10 bases, and 8 bases lay in between. The CDR3 loop spans 9 amino acids. In DNA form, the CDR3 reads TGTGCCTGGGGACATCACTACACCTTC. Translating gives CAWGHHYTF. The full variable domain, its missing parts supplied by reference TRBV30 and TRBJ1-2, is SQTIHQWPATLVQPVGSPLSLECTVEGTSNPNLYWYRQAAGRGLQLLFYSVGIGQISSEVPQNLSASRPQDRQFILSSKKLLLSDSGFYLCAWGHHYTFGSGTRLTVV.

The chain links TRBV28 to TRBJ2-7; tentatively, D is TRBD1 (7 bases). V lost 9 bases, J lost 2 bases, and 23 bases lay in between. The germline V gene has CDR1 MDHEN and CDR2 SYDVKM. The CDR3 runs 16 residues. CDR3 amino acids: CASGRTGDSLPYEQYF. The DNA for the CDR3 is TGTGCCAGTGGACGGACGGGGGACAGTCTTCCCTACGAGCAGTACTTC.

The chain uses TRBV30 and TRBJ2-3; TRBD2 agrees at 7 bases. V lost 3 bases, J lost 2 bases, and 8 bases stayed unmatched. CDR1 is GTSNPN and CDR2 is SVGIG in the germline V gene (reference sequence). The CDR3 loop spans 15 amino acids. The CDR3 DNA reads as TGTGCCTGGAGCCATCAAGCGGGGTACACAGATACGCAGTATTTT. Its translation: CAWSHQAGYTDTQYF.

The chain links TRBV25-1 to TRBJ1-5; D may be TRBD1 (5 bases). Germline V lookup: CDR1 MGHDK, CDR2 SYGVNS. Trimming left V 3 bases short and J 1 base short, with 10 bases between. The CDR3 has 15 amino acids. The CDR3 spells CASSDPRESNQPQHF. The CDR3 nucleotides read TGTGCCAGCAGTGATCCCAGGGAGAGCAATCAGCCCCAGCATTTT. The whole variable domain, remainder taken from reference TRBV25-1 and TRBJ1-5, is EADIYQTPRYLVIGTGKKITLECSQTMGHDKMYWYQQDPGMELHLIHYSYGVNSTEKGDLSSESTVSRIRTEHFPLTLESARPSHTSQYLCASSDPRESNQPQHFGDGTRLSIL.

This clone appeared a single time. The V and J genes are TRBV6-5 and TRBJ2-7; 7 bases fit TRBD2. The ends lost 2 bases at V and 9 bases at J; junction bases unmatched: 13. The germline V gene has CDR1 MNHEY and CDR2 SVGAGI. The CDR3 consists of 15 residues. CDR3 in DNA: TGTGCCAGCAGTTACAGCGGGGTCGGGGCAAAAGGGCAGTACTTC. Its translation is CASSYSGVGAKGQYF.

The rearrangement uses TRBV2 and TRBJ1-1, with D tentatively TRBD1 (6 bases). V lost 7 bases and J 3 bases, leaving 15 bases between the germline ends. The CDR3 extends over 14 amino acids. Germline V gives CDR1 SNHLY, CDR2 FYNNEI. CDR3 DNA sequence: TGTGCCAGCATCCGAGAAACAGGGTACACTGAAGCTTTCTTT. This sequence encodes CASIRETGYTEAFF. Combining the CDR3 with reference TRBV2 and TRBJ1-1 gives the whole variable domain EPEVTQTPSHQVTQMGQEVILRCVPISNHLYFYWYRQILGQKVEFLVSFYNNEISEKSEIFDDQFSVERPDGSNFTLKIRSTKLEDSAMYFCASIRETGYTEAFFGQGTRLTVV.

The genes are TRBV25-1 and TRBJ1-5; perhaps TRBD1 as D (5 bases). Trimming took off 1 base at V and 7 bases at J, with 11 bases between the two ends. Germline lookup yields CDR1 MGHDK and CDR2 SYGVNS. This CDR3 spans 14 amino acids. CDR3 sequence reads: CASSEWGDRQPQHF. The CDR3 region has the DNA TGTGCCAGCAGTGAATGGGGGGATCGGCAGCCCCAGCATTTT. Drawing the rest from reference TRBV25-1 and TRBJ1-5, the complete variable domain is EADIYQTPRYLVIGTGKKITLECSQTMGHDKMYWYQQDPGMELHLIHYSYGVNSTEKGDLSSESTVSRIRTEHFPLTLESARPSHTSQYLCASSEWGDRQPQHFGDGTRLSIL.

The chain has TRBV10-3 and TRBJ1-1; D ambiguous. With 3 bases removed from V and 0 bases from J, the gap between germline ends came to 8 bases. The CDR3 has 14 amino acids. Germline lookup yields CDR1 ENHRY and CDR2 SYGVKD. The CDR3, as DNA: TGTGCCATCAGTGACGAACAGATGAACACTGAAGCTTTCTTT. Residues: CAISDEQMNTEAFF.

The CDR3 spells CASSPRPSGNTIYF. In nucleotides, the CDR3 is TGTGCCAGCAGCCCAAGGCCCTCTGGAAACACCATATATTTT. The chain carries TRBV25-1 and TRBJ1-3, with D unresolved. There are 14 residues in the CDR3. The germline V gene encodes CDR1 MGHDK and CDR2 SYGVNS. With 6 bases removed from V and 0 bases from J, the gap between germline ends came to 9 bases.

The chain joins TRBV19 to TRBJ1-2, with 7 bases matching TRBD1. The CDR3 has 12 amino acids. CDR1 and CDR2 (germline): LNHDA, SQIVND (reference sequence). Trimming removed 6 bases from V and 8 bases from J; junction bases left unmatched: 6. CDR3 residues: CASREGARGYTF. As DNA, the CDR3 is TGTGCCAGTAGGGAGGGGGCTAGAGGCTACACCTTC. Looking up the rest from reference TRBV19 and TRBJ1-2 gives the full variable domain: DGGITQSPKYLFRKEGQNVTLSCEQNLNHDAMYWYRQDPGQGLRLIYYSQIVNDFQKGDIAEGYSVSREKKESFPLTVTSAQKNPTAFYLCASREGARGYTFGSGTRLTVV.

The genes are TRBV10-2 and TRBJ1-5; D uncertain. The CDR3 spans 12 residues. The V and J ends lost 8 bases and 4 bases respectively, with 9 bases between them. The germline CDR1 and CDR2 sequences are WSHSY and SAAADI. The CDR3, as DNA: TGCGCCAGCCGCAGTCAGAATCAGCCCCAGCATTTT. Amino acid sequence: CASRSQNQPQHF.

The chain has TRBV29-1 and TRBJ2-5; possibly TRBD1 for D (5 bases). The J call may be in error: the DNA end matches TRBJ2-7 better. Germline lookup yields CDR1 SQVTM and CDR2 ANQGSEA. The CDR3 is 13 amino acids. The chain's CDR3 is CSVALIGAYEQYF. DNA of the CDR3: TGCAGCGTTGCCCTGATAGGGGCCTACGAGCAGTACTTC.

This clone has a single count. The chain links TRBV25-1 to TRBJ2-1; 9 bases fit TRBD1. The CDR3 totals 14 residues. The J segment lost 6 bases and the V segment lost 6 bases, leaving 6 bases of the junction unmatched. Germline values: CDR1 MGHDK, CDR2 SYGVNS. CDR3 residues: CASRPGQGFNEQFF. CDR3 nucleotides: TGTGCCAGCAGACCGGGACAGGGTTTCAATGAGCAGTTCTTC.

This clone showed up just a few times. The gene calls are TRBV18 and TRBJ1-1; D perhaps matches TRBD1 (5 bases). V was shortened by 4 bases and J by 0 bases, with 9 bases between the two germline ends. This CDR3 spans 14 amino acids. Looked up from germline, CDR1 is KGHSH and CDR2 is LQKENI. In DNA, the CDR3 is TGTGCCAGCTCACAGGACATCCTGAACACTGAAGCTTTCTTT. This sequence encodes CASSQDILNTEAFF.

The J gene is TRBJ1-1, the V gene TRBV2, with a weak D call TRBD1 (5 bases). The CDR3 loop spans 14 amino acids. Germline V gene lookup returns CDR1 SNHLY and CDR2 FYNNEI. Trimming removed 7 bases from V and 4 bases from J, with 16 bases in between. CDR3 residues: CASTGGLRGTEAFF. DNA of the CDR3: TGTGCCAGCACCGGGGGACTACGTGGCACTGAAGCTTTCTTT.